This entry lists 30 T cell receptor beta chains sequenced from one sample in a study of T cell responses to AZD1222 COVID-19 vaccine. TCRdb keeps only in-frame clones here, not all; method: immunoSEQ multiplex PCR. This table holds about 130,000 clones, 89% found once. Sequencing used peripheral blood, obtained on day 0 of AZD1222 vaccination. Source of these receptors: an adult in good health.

The chain carries TRBV6-5 and TRBJ1-1; D gene ambiguous. V gave up 7 bases and J gave up 1 base, with 16 bases separating them. Germline CDR1 reads MNHEY; CDR2 reads SVGAGI. The CDR3 has 15 amino acids. The CDR3 region is CASTYGVGWNTEAFF. The CDR3 DNA is TGTGCCAGCACCTACGGGGTAGGGTGGAACACTGAAGCTTTCTTT.

This chain joins TRBV5-4 and TRBJ2-7; tentatively, D is TRBD2 (5 bases). The ends were cut back, 3 bases at V and 1 base at J, with 11 bases in the middle. The CDR3 runs to 14 residues. CDR1 SGHNT and CDR2 YYREEE come from the germline V gene (reference sequence). The CDR3 DNA sequence: TGTGCCAGCAGCTCTGTCGGGGAATCCTACGAGCAGTACTTC. Amino acids: CASSSVGESYEQYF.

The chain combines TRBV7-3 with TRBJ2-7; no definite D call. The CDR3 has 13 amino acids. The ends were cut back, 4 bases at V and 6 bases at J, with 13 bases in the middle. The germline V gene encodes CDR1 SGHTA and CDR2 FQGTGA. The CDR3 DNA follows: TGTGCCAGCAGCTCCGGTGGACGCGGCGAGCAGTACTTC. This sequence encodes CASSSGGRGEQYF.

This CDR3 reads CASSQEGTVYGYTF. Here the CDR3 DNA reads TGTGCCAGCAGCCAAGAAGGGACAGTCTATGGCTACACCTTC. The genes are TRBV4-2 and TRBJ1-2; 7 bases line up with TRBD1. The CDR3 consists of 14 residues. Germline V lookup: CDR1 LGHNA, CDR2 YNFKEQ. V trimming: 0 bases; J trimming: 4 bases; junction bases outside the gene matches: 2.

The chain joins TRBV6-2 or TRBV6-3 to TRBJ1-5; D is possibly TRBD1 (5 bases). V shed 6 bases and J shed 7 bases, with 13 bases lying between them. There are 13 residues in the CDR3. Germline V lookup: CDR1 MNHEY, CDR2 SVGEGT. CDR3 sequence reads: CASSRVHRQPQHF. The CDR3 DNA reads TGTGCCAGCAGCAGGGTGCACAGGCAGCCCCAGCATTTT.

This clone was observed a few times. This chain links TRBV6-5 with TRBJ1-1; the match to TRBD1 covers 10 bases. The CDR3 has 14 amino acids. The germline V gene encodes CDR1 MNHEY and CDR2 SVGAGI. Losses at the gene ends were 6 bases for V and 6 bases for J; bases not matched to a gene: 7. The CDR3 nucleotides read TGTGCCAGCAGGGGTTCGACAGGGGGCCCTGAAGCTTTCTTT. Residues: CASRGSTGGPEAFF.

J is TRBJ1-2 and V is TRBV4-3; D gene unclear. The CDR3 has 14 residues. Trimming shortened V by 0 bases and J by 6 bases, and 11 bases separated the two germline ends. CDR1 and CDR2 (germline): LGHNA, YSLEER. The CDR3, as DNA: TGCGCCAGCAGCCAAGACAGGAGTAGGAATGGCTACACCTTC. Translating gives CASSQDRSRNGYTF.

The rearrangement links TRBV19 to TRBJ1-5; 8 positions match TRBD1. Trimming cost V 4 bases and J 0 bases; bases outside gene matches: 8. Germline V lookup: CDR1 LNHDA, CDR2 SQIVND (reference sequence). This CDR3 contains 17 residues. The CDR3 loop is CASSTGTGVYSNQPQHF. Written as DNA, the CDR3 is TGTGCCAGTAGTACCGGGACAGGAGTTTATAGCAATCAGCCCCAGCATTTT.

This chain links TRBV20-1 with TRBJ1-2, with 7 bases fitting TRBD1. CDR1 and CDR2 (germline): DFQATT, SNEGSKA (reference sequence). The length of the CDR3 is 11 residues. After removal of 6 bases from V and 3 bases from J, the junction contained 1 base not matched to a gene. In DNA form, the CDR3 reads TGCAGTGCCGGGACAGACTATGGCTACACCTTC. Translating gives CSAGTDYGYTF.

The V and J genes are TRBV30 and TRBJ1-1, with TRBD1 matching over 8 bases. J was trimmed by 6 bases and V by 5 bases; bases with no gene match: 8. The CDR3 has 13 amino acids. Germline CDR1 and CDR2: GTSNPN and SVGIG (reference sequence). CDR3 residues: CAWFRTGLSEAFF. DNA for the CDR3: TGTGCCTGGTTCCGGACAGGGTTATCTGAAGCTTTCTTT.

This clone was seen more than once but under ten times. This chain connects TRBV7-9 to TRBJ1-1; D possibly corresponds to TRBD1 (5 bases). The length of the CDR3 is 14 residues. CDR1 is SEHNR, CDR2 FQNEAQ, per germline (reference sequence). V was cut by 6 bases and J by 1 base, with 12 bases left in between. CDR3 in amino acids: CASSRDGENTEAFF. The CDR3 region has the DNA TGTGCCAGCAGTCGGGACGGGGAGAACACTGAAGCTTTCTTT.

The chain is built from TRBV19 and TRBJ1-5, with TRBD1 as a possible D gene (5 bases). Trimming removed 3 bases from V and 1 base from J, with 19 bases in between. The germline CDR1 and CDR2 sequences are LNHDA and SQIVND (reference sequence). This CDR3 has 18 residues. The CDR3 nucleotides read TGTGCCAGTAGTATGTCTACTGGGGTAGGGGCGAGCAATCAGCCCCAGCATTTT. It translates to CASSMSTGVGASNQPQHF.

The chain joins TRBV6-5 to TRBJ1-4, with TRBD1 as a possible D gene (6 bases). The CDR3 runs 14 residues. Trimming took 5 bases from V and 7 from J, leaving 14 bases between them. The germline CDR1 and CDR2 sequences are MNHEY and SVGAGI. CDR3 in amino acids: CASSRQAGLEKLFF. The CDR3 nucleotides read TGTGCCAGCAGTAGACAGGCGGGACTTGAAAAACTGTTTTTT.

This clone was seen a handful of times. The rearrangement uses TRBV5-4 and TRBJ1-2, with a tentative D call TRBD1 (5 bases). CDR1 SGHNT and CDR2 YYREEE come from the germline V gene (reference sequence). This CDR3 has 15 residues. The ends were cut back, 1 base at V and 3 bases at J, with 13 bases in the middle. For the CDR3, the DNA is TGTGCCAGCAGCTTGAGAGGGACCGATTACTATGGCTACACCTTC. Translated: CASSLRGTDYYGYTF.

The rearrangement joins TRBV21-1 to TRBJ2-3; the table calls TRBD2, which could not be checked here. TRBV21-1 is a documented pseudogene. The CDR3 has 15 residues. The CDR3 nucleotides read TGTGCCAGTAAGAGGGGAGGACTAGCCCCAGATACGCAGTATTTT. This encodes CASKRGGLAPDTQYF.

The V gene is TRBV27, the J gene TRBJ1-1, with D possibly TRBD1 on 5 matching bases. V was pared by 8 bases and J by 4 bases, with 20 bases between. Germline V CDR1 and CDR2: MNHEY, SMNVEV (reference sequence). CDR3 size: 15 residues. CDR3 in DNA: TGTGCCAGCGGACGGGCGGGGGAACGGAGCACTGAAGCTTTCTTT. As protein: CASGRAGERSTEAFF.

The chain carries TRBV7-8 and TRBJ1-1, with D unclear. The CDR3 spans 15 residues. Looked up from germline, CDR1 is SGHVS and CDR2 is FQNEAQ. With 1 base removed from V and 0 bases from J, the gap between germline ends came to 9 bases. DNA of the CDR3: TGTGCCAGCAGCTTAGTTCCGCAAATGAACACTGAAGCTTTCTTT. Translation gives CASSLVPQMNTEAFF.

This chain links TRBV10-2 with TRBJ2-3; the match to TRBD1 covers 8 bases. Germline V gives CDR1 WSHSY, CDR2 SAAADI. This CDR3 contains 14 residues. V trimming: 4 bases; J trimming: 4 bases; junction bases outside the gene matches: 4. CDR3 in amino acids: CASSAGQASDTQYF. In DNA, the CDR3 is TGCGCCAGCAGTGCGGGACAGGCGTCAGATACGCAGTATTTT.

This clone has a handful of counts. This rearrangement joins TRBV2 to TRBJ1-1; no clear D. This CDR3 spans 10 amino acids. The germline gives CDR1 SNHLY, CDR2 FYNNEI. Trimming shortened V by 8 bases and J by 12 bases, and 13 bases separated the two germline ends. CDR3 sequence (DNA): TGTGCCAGCGGTGGGCAGGTTACTTTCTTT. This gives the protein CASGGQVTFF.

The chain couples TRBV7-6 to TRBJ2-1, with D perhaps TRBD2 (5 bases). V was pared by 5 bases and J by 2 bases, with 19 bases between. Germline V lookup: CDR1 SGHVS, CDR2 FNYEAQ. The length of the CDR3 is 17 residues. Here the CDR3 reads CASSPPTGSRAYNEQFF. The DNA for the CDR3 is TGTGCCAGCAGCCCACCGACGGGGAGTCGTGCCTACAATGAGCAGTTCTTC. Full variable domain (rest looked up from reference TRBV7-6 and TRBJ2-1): GAGVSQSPRYKVTKRGQDVALRCDPISGHVSLYWYRQALGQGPEFLTYFNYEAQQDKSGLPNDRFSAERPEGSISTLTIQRTEQRDSAMYRCASSPPTGSRAYNEQFFGPGTRLTVL.

This rearrangement joins TRBV24-1 to TRBJ2-2, with D perhaps TRBD1 (5 bases). The length of the CDR3 is 15 residues. V lost 1 base to trimming and J lost 4 bases, with 9 bases between them. Germline loops: CDR1 KGHDR, CDR2 SFDVKD. CDR3 region: CATSDFRQGTGELFF. The CDR3 DNA is TGTGCCACCAGTGATTTCCGGCAGGGCACCGGGGAGCTGTTTTTT.

This clone was recorded once. This chain joins TRBV7-5 and TRBJ1-4. TRBV7-5 is designated a pseudogene. The CDR3 has 15 residues. CDR3 protein: CARSLGSQRNEKLFF. CDR3 DNA sequence: TGTGCCAGAAGCTTAGGGAGTCAGAGGAATGAAAAACTGTTTTTT.

The chain has TRBV6-4 and TRBJ2-3; 7 bases map to TRBD1. This CDR3 region has 14 residues. The V gene end was trimmed by 2 bases and the J gene end by 5 bases; junction bases not matched to a gene: 4. From germline, CDR1 is MRHNA and CDR2 SNTAGT. The CDR3 reads CASSDRGLGDTQYF. CDR3 sequence (DNA): TGTGCCAGCAGTGACAGGGGGCTGGGAGATACGCAGTATTTT.

The rearrangement joins TRBV5-1 to TRBJ1-1; D uncertain. With 4 bases removed from V and 6 bases from J, the gap between germline ends came to 10 bases. The CDR3 contains 12 residues. Germline values: CDR1 SGHRS, CDR2 YFSETQ. The CDR3 DNA sequence: TGCGCCAGCAGCCAAAGACCCCCTGAAGCTTTCTTT. Protein product: CASSQRPPEAFF.

The V and J genes are TRBV29-1 and TRBJ1-2, with 10 positions matching TRBD1. The CDR3 is made up of 14 amino acids. The V gene's germline CDR1 is SQVTM and CDR2 ANQGSEA. V trimming: 4 bases; J trimming: 4 bases; junction bases outside the gene matches: 6. CDR3 nucleotides: TGCAGCGTTGGGATAGGACAGGGGGTCTATGGCTACACCTTC. Protein sequence: CSVGIGQGVYGYTF. Based on the CDR3 plus reference TRBV29-1 and TRBJ1-2, the full variable domain is SAVISQKPSRDICQRGTSLTIQCQVDSQVTMMFWYRQQPGQSLTLIATANQGSEATYESGFVIDKFPISRPNLTFSTLTVSNMSPEDSSIYLCSVGIGQGVYGYTFGSGTRLTVV.

V and J are TRBV11-3 and TRBJ1-1, with D maybe TRBD1 (6 bases). The CDR3 contains 13 residues. Germline V lookup: CDR1 SGHNT, CDR2 YENEEA. V lost 3 bases to trimming and J lost 5 bases, with 10 bases between them. The CDR3 region is CASSFAQGTEAFF. CDR3 coding DNA: TGTGCCAGCAGCTTCGCCCAGGGGACTGAAGCTTTCTTT.

The chain links TRBV30 to TRBJ1-4; maybe TRBD1 (5 bases). Trimming shortened V by 7 bases and J by 0 bases, and 15 bases separated the two germline ends. This CDR3 has 15 residues. Germline-derived CDR1 and CDR2 are GTSNPN and SVGIG (reference sequence). CDR3 loop: CAFSLGLATNEKLFF. For the CDR3, the DNA is TGTGCCTTCTCCTTGGGGCTGGCAACTAATGAAAAACTGTTTTTT.

This chain uses TRBV12-3 or TRBV12-4 with TRBJ1-5, with D unresolved. Trimming stripped 3 bases from V and 2 bases from J, with 2 bases between. This CDR3 contains 12 residues. The CDR3 sequence is CASSFGNQPQHF. In DNA, the CDR3 is TGTGCCAGCAGTTTCGGCAATCAGCCCCAGCATTTT.

The chain links TRBV19 to TRBJ2-7, with unresolved D. The CDR3 has 13 residues. Germline V gives CDR1 LNHDA, CDR2 SQIVND (reference sequence). V shed 4 bases and J shed 4 bases, with 11 bases lying between them. The CDR3 nucleotides are TGTGCCAGTAGTACGGGCAGCCGATACGAGCAGTACTTC. Translated, it gives CASSTGSRYEQYF.

The gene calls are TRBV6-2 or TRBV6-3 and TRBJ1-5; 8 bases fit TRBD1. With V trimmed by 6 bases and J by 2 bases, 12 bases remained unmatched. This CDR3 has 17 amino acids. Germline loops: CDR1 MNHEY, CDR2 SVGEGT. CDR3 in DNA: TGTGCCAGCAGCCCCCTGGTACAGGGGGTGGGCAATCAGCCCCAGCATTTT. It specifies CASSPLVQGVGNQPQHF.